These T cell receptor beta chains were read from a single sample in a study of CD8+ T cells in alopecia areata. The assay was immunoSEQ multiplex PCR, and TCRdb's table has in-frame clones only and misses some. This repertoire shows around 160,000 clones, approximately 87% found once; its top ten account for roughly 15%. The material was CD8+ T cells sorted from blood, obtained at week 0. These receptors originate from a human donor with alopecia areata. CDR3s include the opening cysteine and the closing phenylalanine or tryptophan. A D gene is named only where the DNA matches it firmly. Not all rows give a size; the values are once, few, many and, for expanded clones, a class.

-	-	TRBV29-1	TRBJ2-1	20	CSVEGLQTGRAPSSYNEQFF	TGCAGCGTTGAAGGTTTACAAACAGGACGCGCCCCGAGCTCCTACAATGAGCAGTTCTTC
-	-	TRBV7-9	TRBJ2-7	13	CASSLELAPEQYF	TGTGCCAGCAGCTTAGAGTTAGCCCCCGAGCAGTACTTC
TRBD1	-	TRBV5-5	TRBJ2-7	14	CASSSGQGRDEQYF	TGTGCCAGCAGCTCGGGACAGGGGAGGGACGAGCAGTACTTC
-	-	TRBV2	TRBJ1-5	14	CASSVFPGDQPQHF	TGTGCCAGCAGCGTGTTCCCGGGAGATCAGCCCCAGCATTTT
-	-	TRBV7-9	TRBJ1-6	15	CASSLAQDYNSPLHF	TGTGCCAGCAGCTTAGCGCAGGATTATAATTCACCCCTCCACTTT
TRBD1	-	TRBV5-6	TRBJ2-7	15	CASSDGQGTLFEQYF	TGTGCCAGCAGCGACGGACAGGGAACGCTTTTCGAGCAGTACTTC
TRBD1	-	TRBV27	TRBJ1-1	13	CASSSTGGTEAFF	TGTGCCAGCAGTTCAACAGGGGGAACTGAAGCTTTCTTT
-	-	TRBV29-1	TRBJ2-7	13	CSVNGGETYEQYF	TGCAGCGTTAATGGGGGAGAGACCTACGAGCAGTACTTC
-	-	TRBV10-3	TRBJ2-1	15	CAIESGGEAYNEQFF	TGTGCCATCGAGTCTGGCGGAGAGGCATACAATGAGCAGTTCTTC
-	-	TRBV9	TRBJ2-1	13	CASSVGVWNEQFF	TGTGCCAGCAGCGTAGGGGTCTGGAATGAGCAGTTCTTC
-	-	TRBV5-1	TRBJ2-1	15	CASSLGTSSYNEQFF	TGCGCCAGCAGCTTGGGGACGAGCTCCTACAATGAGCAGTTCTTC
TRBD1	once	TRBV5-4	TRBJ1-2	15	CASSLYTGVVYGYTF	TGTGCCAGCAGCTTATACACAGGGGTTGTCTATGGCTACACCTTC
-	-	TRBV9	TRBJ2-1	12	CASKPSLDEQFF	TGTGCCAGCAAGCCGTCGTTGGATGAGCAGTTCTTC
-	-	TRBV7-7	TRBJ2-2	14	CASSFLGGTGELFF	TGTGCTAGCAGCTTTCTAGGAGGCACCGGGGAGCTGTTTTTT